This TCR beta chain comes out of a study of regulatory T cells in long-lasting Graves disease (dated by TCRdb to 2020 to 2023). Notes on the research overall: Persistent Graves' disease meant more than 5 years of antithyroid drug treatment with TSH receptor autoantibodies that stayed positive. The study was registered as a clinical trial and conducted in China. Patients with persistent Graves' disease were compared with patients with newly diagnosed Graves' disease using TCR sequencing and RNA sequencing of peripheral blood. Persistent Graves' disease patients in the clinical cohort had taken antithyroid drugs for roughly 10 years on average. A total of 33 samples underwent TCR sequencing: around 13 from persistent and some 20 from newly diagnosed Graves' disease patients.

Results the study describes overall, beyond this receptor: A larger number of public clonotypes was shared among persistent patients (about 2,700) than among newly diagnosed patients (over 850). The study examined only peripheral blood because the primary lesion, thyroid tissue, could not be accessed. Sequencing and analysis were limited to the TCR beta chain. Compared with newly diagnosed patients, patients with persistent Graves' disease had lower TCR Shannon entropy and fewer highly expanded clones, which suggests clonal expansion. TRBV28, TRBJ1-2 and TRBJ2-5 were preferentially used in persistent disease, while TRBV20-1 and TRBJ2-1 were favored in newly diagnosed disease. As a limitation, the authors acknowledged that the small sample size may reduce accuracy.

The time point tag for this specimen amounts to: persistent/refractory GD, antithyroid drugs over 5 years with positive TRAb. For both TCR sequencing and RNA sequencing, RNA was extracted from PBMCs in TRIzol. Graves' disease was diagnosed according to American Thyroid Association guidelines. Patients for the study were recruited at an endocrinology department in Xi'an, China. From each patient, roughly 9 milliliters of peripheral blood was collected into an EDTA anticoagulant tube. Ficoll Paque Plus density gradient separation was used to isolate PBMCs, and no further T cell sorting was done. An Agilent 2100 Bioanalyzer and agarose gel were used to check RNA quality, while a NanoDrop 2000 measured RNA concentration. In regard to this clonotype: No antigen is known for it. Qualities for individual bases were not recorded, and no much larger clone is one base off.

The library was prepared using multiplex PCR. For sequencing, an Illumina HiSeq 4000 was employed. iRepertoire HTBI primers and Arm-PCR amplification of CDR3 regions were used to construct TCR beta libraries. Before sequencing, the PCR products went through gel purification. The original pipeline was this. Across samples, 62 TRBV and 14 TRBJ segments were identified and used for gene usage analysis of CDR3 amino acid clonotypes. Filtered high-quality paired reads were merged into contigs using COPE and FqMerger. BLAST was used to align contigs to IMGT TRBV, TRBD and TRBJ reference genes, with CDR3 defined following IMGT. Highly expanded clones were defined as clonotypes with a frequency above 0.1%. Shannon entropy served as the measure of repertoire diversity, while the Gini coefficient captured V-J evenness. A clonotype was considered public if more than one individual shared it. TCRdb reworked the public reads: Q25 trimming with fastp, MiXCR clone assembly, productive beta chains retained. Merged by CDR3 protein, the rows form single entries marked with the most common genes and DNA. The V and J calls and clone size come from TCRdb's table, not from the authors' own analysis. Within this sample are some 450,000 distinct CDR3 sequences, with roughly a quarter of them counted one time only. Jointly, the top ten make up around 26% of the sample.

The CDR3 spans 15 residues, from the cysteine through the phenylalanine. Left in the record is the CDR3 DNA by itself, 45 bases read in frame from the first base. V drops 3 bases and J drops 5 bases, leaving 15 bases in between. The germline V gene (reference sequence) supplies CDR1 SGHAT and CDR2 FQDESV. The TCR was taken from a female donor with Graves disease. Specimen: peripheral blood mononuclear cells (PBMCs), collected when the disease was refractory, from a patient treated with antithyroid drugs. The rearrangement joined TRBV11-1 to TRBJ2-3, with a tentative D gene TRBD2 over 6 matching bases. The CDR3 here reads CASSLGGGPVDTQYF. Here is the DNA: TGTGCCAGCAGCTTGGGAGGAGGGCCGGTAGATACGCAGTATTTT.